This T cell receptor (beta chain) is drawn from a study of blood T cell repertoires in COVID-19 (dated by TCRdb to the early 2020s). For the wider study: Samples covering the acute and convalescent phases of COVID-19 were provided by collaborators in the United States, Italy and Spain. The prospective study material was composed of cDNA or gDNA derived from T cells, B-cell-depleted T cells, or PBMCs. Samples came from the ongoing ImmuneRACE study (first 160 participants) plus 1,254 subjects from 6 global collaborators. Deeply sampled blood TCRbeta repertoires from subjects exposed to, actively infected with, or recovered from COVID-19 were included in the dataset. Where available, HLA class I and class II types were taken from metadata supplied by the sample provider and were not determined by assay-based typing. The repertoires were released in a freely available public database meant as a resource for research on the immune response to SARS-CoV-2. A de-identified subject ID, COVID-19 status, age in years and sex were almost always included in the sample metadata. Overall study outcomes, separate from this receptor: The quantity of clinical and demographic metadata differed by source and by participant and was supplied without curation.

The immunoSEQ Assay, a bias-controlled multiplex PCR, was used to amplify TCRbeta CDR3 regions from genomic DNA. On the authors' methods: The number of nucleated cells in each sample was estimated from the amplification of reference gene primers within the assay. To quantify the absolute abundance of each unique TCRbeta CDR3 rearrangement, sequence reads were collapsed and filtered. For each sample, productive Simpson clonality was calculated as the square root of Simpson's diversity index across productive rearrangements. Entries here come from immuneACCESS through TCRdb and include only in-frame sequences with V and J called. Some clones fail to appear in such tables; in the studies checked, an unresolved V gene covers under half of the shortfall, and the cause of the remainder is unknown. The D gene and trimming were derived from the DNA, and the V and J assignments and clone size from that table. The sample yields approximately 440,000 clones; less than 95% were counted once. Of the sample, less than 0.75% falls within the top ten clones.

In the prospective study, participants were roughly 18 to 100 years old, resided in about two dozen geographic areas of the United States, and were enrolled through a virtual design. Cohort assignment in the prospective study relied on participant-reported clinical history from a screening survey and a study questionnaire. For ImmuneRACE Cohort 3, a participant was defined as recovered based on two consecutive negative NP/OP PCR tests, clearance by a healthcare professional, or resolution of symptoms. In the prospective study, whole blood, serum and a nasopharyngeal or oropharyngeal swab were collected from each participant by mobile phlebotomists. Over a roughly 2-month period, participants in the prospective study had the option of providing additional blood draws and questionnaires. Before DNA extraction, blood samples from the prospective study were shipped at room temperature or frozen. Remarks on this clone: It has no known antigen specificity. Per-nucleotide qualities are absent, and no much larger clonotype sits a single base away.

Trimming leaves V shorter by 5 bases and J shorter by 5 bases, with the junction holding 12 bases beyond the gene matches. Taken from cysteine to phenylalanine, the CDR3 has 16 residues. Only the CDR3 portion is preserved as DNA: 48 bases, with reading frame beginning at the first base. The germline V gene sets CDR1 to MDHEN and CDR2 to SYDVKM. The chain was built from TRBV28 and TRBJ1-5, with TRBD1 matching 7 junction bases. Sequenced: PBMCs or T cells enriched from blood (not recorded which). The sequence was obtained from a young man who had recovered from COVID-19. The nucleotide sequence reads as follows: TGTGCCAGCAGTATAAGACAGGGAACGGAATATCAGCCCCAGCATTTT. This sequence encodes CASSIRQGTEYQPQHF.